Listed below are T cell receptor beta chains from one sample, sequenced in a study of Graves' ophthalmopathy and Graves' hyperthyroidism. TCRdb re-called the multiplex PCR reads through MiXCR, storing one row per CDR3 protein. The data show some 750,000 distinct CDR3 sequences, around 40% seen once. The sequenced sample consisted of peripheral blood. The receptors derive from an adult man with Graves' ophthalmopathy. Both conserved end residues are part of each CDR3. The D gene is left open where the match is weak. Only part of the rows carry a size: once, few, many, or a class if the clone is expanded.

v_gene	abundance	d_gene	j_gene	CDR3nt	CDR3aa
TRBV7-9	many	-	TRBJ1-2	TGTGCCAGCAGACGCGCACAGGGCTTGCACTATGGCTACACCTTC	CASRRAQGLHYGYTF
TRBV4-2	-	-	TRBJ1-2	TGTGCCAGCACCCGTGGGGATGGCTACACCTTC	CASTRGDGYTF
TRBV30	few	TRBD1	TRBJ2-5	TGTGCCTGCATGTGGACAGGGACGGAGACCCAGTACTTC	CACMWTGTETQYF
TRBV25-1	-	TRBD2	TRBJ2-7	TGTGCCAGCAGTTACTTGCCCGGGACTAGCGGCGAGCAGTACTTC	CASSYLPGTSGEQYF
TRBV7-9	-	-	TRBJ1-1	TGTGCCAGCAGCCAAGATGCGGGGGCGGATAGCACTGAAGCTTTCTTT	CASSQDAGADSTEAFF
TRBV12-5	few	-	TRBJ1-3	TGTGCTAGTGGTTTCCGGGCTCACGGAAACACCATATATTTT	CASGFRAHGNTIYF
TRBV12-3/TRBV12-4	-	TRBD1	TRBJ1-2	TGTGCCAGCAGTGCGGACAGGAGCCACTATGGCTACACCTTC	CASSADRSHYGYTF
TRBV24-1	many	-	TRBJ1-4	TGTGCCACCTCTCGGGACGGCAAAAATGAAAAACTGTTTTTT	CATSRDGKNEKLFF
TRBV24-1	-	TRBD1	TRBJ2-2	TGTGCCACCAGTGATTTGCCGGGGACAGGTACGGGGGAGCTGTTTTTT	CATSDLPGTGTGELFF
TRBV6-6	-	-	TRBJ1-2	TGTGCCAGCAGCTACTCAGCGGTCGGCTATGGCTACACCTTC	CASSYSAVGYGYTF
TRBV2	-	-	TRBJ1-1	TGTGCCAGCAGTGGGACAGTCGGGGGTATTAAACGGAACACTGAAGCTTTCTTT	CASSGTVGGIKRNTEAFF
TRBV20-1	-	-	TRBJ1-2	TGCAGTGCTAGGCCGGGACCGGGGGGTGGCTACACCTTC	CSARPGPGGGYTF
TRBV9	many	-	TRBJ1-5	TGTGCCAGCAGCGTAGACTCAGGGCCCAATCAGCCCCAGCATTTT	CASSVDSGPNQPQHF
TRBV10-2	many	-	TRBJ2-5	TGCGCCAGCAGTGTTTTTCGAGACCAAGAGACCCAGTACTTC	CASSVFRDQETQYF
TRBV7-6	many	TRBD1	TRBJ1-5	TGTGCCAGCACCACCGGGGGACAGGGGGGCTTCCATCAGCCCCAGCATTTT	CASTTGGQGGFHQPQHF
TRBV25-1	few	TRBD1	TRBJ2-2	TGTGCCAGCACCCTAACAGGGGTGGGCGGGGAGCTGTTTTTT	CASTLTGVGGELFF
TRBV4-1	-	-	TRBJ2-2	TGCGCCAGCAGCCAAGATGGAGCGGCAGGGAGCACCGGGGAGCTGTTTTTT	CASSQDGAAGSTGELFF
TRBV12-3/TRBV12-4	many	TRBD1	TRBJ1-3	TGTGCCAGCAGTTTAGACGAGGGGGCAGACACCATATATTTT	CASSLDEGADTIYF
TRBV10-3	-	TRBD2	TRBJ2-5	TGTGCCATCAGTGAGGGACTAGCGGGGGGTATGGAGACCCAGTACTTC	CAISEGLAGGMETQYF
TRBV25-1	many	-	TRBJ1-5	TGTGCCAGCAGTGAATTCTATAGCAATCAGCCCCAGCATTTT	CASSEFYSNQPQHF
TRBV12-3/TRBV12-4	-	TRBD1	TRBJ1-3	TGTGCCAGCAGTTTGGGACAGGGGACCGGAGGAAACACCATATATTTT	CASSLGQGTGGNTIYF
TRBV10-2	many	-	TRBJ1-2	TGCGCCAGCAGTGAGTCCGGGTGGGGCAGGGGCTCTGGCTACACCTTC	CASSESGWGRGSGYTF
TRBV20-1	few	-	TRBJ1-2	TGCAGTGCTAGTAGGAGGAGTGGCTACACCTTC	CSASRRSGYTF
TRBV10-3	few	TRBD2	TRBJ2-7	TGTGCCATCAGTGAGAGTACGGGGAGGGACGAGCAGTACTTT	CAISESTGRDEQYF
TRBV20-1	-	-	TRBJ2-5	TGCAGTGCTAGAGATTGGGCCGGGGAGGATGGGGGGACCCAGTACTTC	CSARDWAGEDGGTQYF
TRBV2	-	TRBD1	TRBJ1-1	TGTGCCAGCAGACCCGACAGGGAGGCCACTGAAGCTTTCTTT	CASRPDREATEAFF
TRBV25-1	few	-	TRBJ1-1	TGTGCCAGCAGCCAAATTAAAACAGCAAACACTGAAGCTTTCTTT	CASSQIKTANTEAFF
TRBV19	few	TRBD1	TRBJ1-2	TGTGCCAGTAGACAACAGGGGGCTATTCTTTCTTTTGGCTACACCTTC	CASRQQGAILSFGYTF
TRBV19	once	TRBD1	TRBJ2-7	TGTGCCAGTAGTATCCGGGACAGTAGCTCCTACGAGCAGTACTTC	CASSIRDSSSYEQYF
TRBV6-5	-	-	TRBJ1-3	TGTGCCAGCAGTTACGATCCGGTCCCTGGAAACACCATATATTTT	CASSYDPVPGNTIYF
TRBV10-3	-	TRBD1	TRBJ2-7	TGTGCCATCAGTGACCCCGACAGGGGAACCTACGAGCAGTACTTC	CAISDPDRGTYEQYF
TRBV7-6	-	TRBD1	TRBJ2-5	TGTGCCAGCATCCCAAGCCCGGGACAGGGTGGGACCCAGTACTTC	CASIPSPGQGGTQYF
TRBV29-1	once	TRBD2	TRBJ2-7	TGCAGCGTTGCTCGGACTAGCGGGAGGACTATTTACGAGCAGTACTTC	CSVARTSGRTIYEQYF
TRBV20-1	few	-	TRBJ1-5	TGCAGTGCGCGATGGGACCCGGGACAGCCCCAGCATTTT	CSARWDPGQPQHF